This T cell receptor (beta chain) was profiled in a study of T cell responses to AZD1222 COVID-19 vaccine. Sequencing was performed with immunoSEQ multiplex PCR; in TCRdb, only in-frame clones are kept and a portion is missing. The sample consists of more than 50,000 clones, around 90% of them appearing once. As for this clone: Its antigen is not identified.

Study-wide findings and caveats: Targeting of unmutated variant regions was reportedly seen in nearly half of spike-specific TCRs. Possibly, clonal diversity was underestimated; donors were largely white British and included more females.

The CDR3 is made up of 16 amino acids. The V and J ends lost 5 bases and 6 bases respectively, with 23 bases between them. Germline V gives CDR1 KGHSH, CDR2 LQKENI. Sequenced here: peripheral blood, sampled on day 0 of AZD1222 vaccination. This sequence joins TRBV18 and TRBJ2-7, with TRBD2 as a possible D gene (6 bases). The sequence derives from an adult in good health. The CDR3 DNA sequence: TGTGCCAGCTCAAGCTACGGGGCGGGAAATACGGGCGAGCAGTACTTC. Translated: CASSSYGAGNTGEQYF.